The sequence of this T cell receptor (beta chain) was determined in a study of blood T cells in healthy people across ages. Collection of 7.5 to 10 milliliters of peripheral blood was performed for each donor. The authors ran a second PCR of about 6 to 11 cycles using a sample-barcoded 5' primer and a J-beta primer mix. Each TCR beta cDNA got a 12-nucleotide random molecular identifier. Each CDR3 protein gets one entry after TCRdb re-called the 5' RACE reads with MiXCR. The sample lists 1,500,000 or so distinct CDR3 sequences, about 45% occurring once. The CDR3 is made up of 18 amino acids. Germline CDR1 MNHNS, CDR2 SASEGT. The junction had 13 bases not matched to a gene; V was cut back by 6 bases and J by 0 bases.

The origin of this receptor is a young woman in good health. The specimen sequenced was blood. This chain joins TRBV6-1 and TRBJ1-4; TRBD1 aligns across 7 bases. CDR3 nucleotides: TGTGCCAGCAGACCCGGGACAGAGATTACCGCAACTAATGAAAAACTGTTTTTT. Amino acid sequence: CASRPGTEITATNEKLFF.